This is a list of T cell receptor beta chains from one sample in a study of CD8+CD57+ T cells in acquired aplastic anemia. TCRdb independently ran MiXCR on the reads; one entry per CDR3 protein. In the table there are 350,000 to 450,000 distinct CDR3 sequences, just under 70% of which are singletons. What was sequenced was sorted CD4+, CD8+, or CD8+CD57+ T cells (not recorded which) from PBMCs. The receptors derive from a human donor in good health, serving as a control. The conserved cysteine and the conserved F or W are not part of the CDR3 here.

V gene: TRBV20-1; CDR3 protein: SAEQGANEQF
V gene: TRBV2; CDR3 protein: ASTDQDRTQPQH
V gene: TRBV20-1; CDR3 protein: SAYGAGGYEQY
V gene: TRBV4-1; CDR3 protein: ASSRPGPGNTIY
V gene: TRBV3-1; CDR3 protein: ASTRGQSSNYGYT
V gene: TRBV5-1; CDR3 protein: ASSLRRGGTETQY
V gene: TRBV9; CDR3 protein: ASSVYTGAGNTIY
V gene: TRBV7-2; CDR3 protein: ASSSDRPQGTQY
V gene: TRBV7-2; CDR3 protein: ASSKGRGTLDYEAF
V gene: TRBV5-6; CDR3 protein: ASRWDGTEAF
V gene: TRBV20-1; CDR3 protein: SARDRAWAGGEQY
V gene: TRBV7-7; CDR3 protein: ASSESGLDYEQF
V gene: TRBV7-2; CDR3 protein: ASSSTALPKQPQH
V gene: TRBV20-1; CDR3 protein: SALEMRDSNGYT
V gene: TRBV7-3; CDR3 protein: ASTKLGTEAF
V gene: TRBV12-3/TRBV12-4; CDR3 protein: ASDPRGTGGFSAEAF
V gene: TRBV12-3/TRBV12-4; CDR3 protein: ASSLRGHGTQHYH
V gene: TRBV5-5; CDR3 protein: ASSLARGTSYNEQF
V gene: TRBV7-2; CDR3 protein: ASSLGSTGGVPTDTQY
V gene: TRBV12-3/TRBV12-4; CDR3 protein: ASSLRSEAF
V gene: TRBV7-2; CDR3 protein: ASSVGTGGWKTEY
V gene: TRBV7-2; CDR3 protein: ASNFGAAADTQY
V gene: TRBV12-3/TRBV12-4; CDR3 protein: ASSSGTANSPLH
V gene: TRBV20-1; CDR3 protein: SAIDRTTDFRYEQY
V gene: TRBV12-3/TRBV12-4; CDR3 protein: ASSRARRGSSSGYT
V gene: TRBV7-3; CDR3 protein: ASSLSDMGRNAYGYT
V gene: TRBV7-2; CDR3 protein: ASSLVRGRKQEQQY
V gene: TRBV3-1; CDR3 protein: ASSLGHSSYNSPLH
V gene: TRBV29-1; CDR3 protein: SVRQSNYGYT
V gene: TRBV11-2; CDR3 protein: ASSHRPYEQY
V gene: TRBV7-2; CDR3 protein: ASSMFTGTSGGTY
V gene: TRBV6-5; CDR3 protein: ASSYPSVGFKDIYT
V gene: TRBV27; CDR3 protein: ASSPNRGPLYGYT
V gene: TRBV19; CDR3 protein: ASSPRDNHSPLH
V gene: TRBV2; CDR3 protein: ASSRQSSYAEY
V gene: TRBV25-1; CDR3 protein: ASSAGQFTEAF
V gene: TRBV7-8; CDR3 protein: ASSLGAGGNTDAT
V gene: TRBV7-8; CDR3 protein: ASSQSLPGQGELF
V gene: TRBV11-2; CDR3 protein: ASTSDRTYNEQF
V gene: TRBV13; CDR3 protein: ASSVWVAGANVLT
V gene: TRBV4-3; CDR3 protein: ASSQELDIVNEKLF
V gene: TRBV30; CDR3 protein: AGTGGNSPLH
V gene: TRBV12-3/TRBV12-4; CDR3 protein: ASTLDLGSNYGYT
V gene: TRBV20-1; CDR3 protein: SARDLASHNGYT
V gene: TRBV7-2; CDR3 protein: ASSSQGGEQPQQ
V gene: TRBV7-3; CDR3 protein: ASSRGGGVTQYI
V gene: TRBV9; CDR3 protein: ASSPGRPGTEAYEQY
V gene: TRBV7-8; CDR3 protein: ASSRECGITGELF
V gene: TRBV29-1; CDR3 protein: SVRQGAQETQY
V gene: TRBV5-1; CDR3 protein: ASSFGQAGGYNSPLH